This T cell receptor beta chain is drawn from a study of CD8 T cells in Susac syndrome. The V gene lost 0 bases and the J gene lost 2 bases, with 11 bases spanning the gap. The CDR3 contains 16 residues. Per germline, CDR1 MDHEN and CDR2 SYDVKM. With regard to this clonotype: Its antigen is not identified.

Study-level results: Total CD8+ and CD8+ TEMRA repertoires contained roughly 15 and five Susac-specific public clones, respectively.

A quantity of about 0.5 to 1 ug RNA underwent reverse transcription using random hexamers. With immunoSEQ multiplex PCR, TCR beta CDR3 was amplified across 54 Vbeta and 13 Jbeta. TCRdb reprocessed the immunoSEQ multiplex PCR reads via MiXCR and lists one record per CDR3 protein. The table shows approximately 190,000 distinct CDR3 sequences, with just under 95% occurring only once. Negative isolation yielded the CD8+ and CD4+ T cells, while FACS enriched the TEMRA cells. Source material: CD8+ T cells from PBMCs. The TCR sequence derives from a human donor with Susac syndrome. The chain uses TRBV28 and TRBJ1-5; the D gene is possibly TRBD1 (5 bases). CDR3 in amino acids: CASSLWRGRGNQPQHF. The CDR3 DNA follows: TGTGCCAGCAGTTTATGGAGGGGAAGGGGCAATCAGCCCCAGCATTTT.